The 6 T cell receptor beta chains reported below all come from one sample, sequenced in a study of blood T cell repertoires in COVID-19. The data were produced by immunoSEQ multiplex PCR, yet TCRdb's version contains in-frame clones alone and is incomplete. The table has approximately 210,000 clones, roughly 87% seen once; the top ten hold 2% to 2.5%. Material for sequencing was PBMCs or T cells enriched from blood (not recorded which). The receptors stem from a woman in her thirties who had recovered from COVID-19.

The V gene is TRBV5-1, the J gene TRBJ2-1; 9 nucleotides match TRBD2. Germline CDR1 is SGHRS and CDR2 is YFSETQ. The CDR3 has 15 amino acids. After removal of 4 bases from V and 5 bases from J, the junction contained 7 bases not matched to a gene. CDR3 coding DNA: TGCGCCAGCAGCCCTAAGGCGGGGGGGCACAATGAGCAGTTCTTC. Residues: CASSPKAGGHNEQFF.

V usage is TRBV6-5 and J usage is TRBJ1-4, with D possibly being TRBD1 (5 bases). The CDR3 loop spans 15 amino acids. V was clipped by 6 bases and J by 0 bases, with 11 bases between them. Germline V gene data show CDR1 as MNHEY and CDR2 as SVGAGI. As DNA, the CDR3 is TGTGCCAGCAGCCCCCAGGGCGCAACTAATGAAAAACTGTTTTTT. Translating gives CASSPQGATNEKLFF.

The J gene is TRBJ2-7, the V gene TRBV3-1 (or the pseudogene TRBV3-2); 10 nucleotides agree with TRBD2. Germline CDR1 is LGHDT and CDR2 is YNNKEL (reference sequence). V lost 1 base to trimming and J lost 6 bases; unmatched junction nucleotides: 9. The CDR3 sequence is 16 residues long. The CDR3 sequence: CASSQVGASGGFEQYF. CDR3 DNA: TGTGCCAGCAGCCAAGTTGGGGCTAGCGGGGGTTTCGAGCAGTACTTC.

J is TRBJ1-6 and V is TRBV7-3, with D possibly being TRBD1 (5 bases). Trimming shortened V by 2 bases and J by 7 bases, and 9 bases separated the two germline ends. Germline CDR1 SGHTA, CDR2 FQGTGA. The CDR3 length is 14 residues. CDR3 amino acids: CASSLGAENSPLHF. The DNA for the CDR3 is TGTGCCAGCAGCTTAGGGGCGGAGAATTCACCCCTCCACTTT.

The CDR3 nucleotides are TGTGCCAGCAGCTTGCGGCGGACAGCTAGCAATCAGCCCCAGCATTTT. Translating it yields CASSLRRTASNQPQHF. The chain uses TRBV5-8 and TRBJ1-5; D is possibly TRBD1 (6 bases). The V gene's germline CDR1 is SGHTS and CDR2 YDEGEE. The CDR3 is 16 amino acids. V lost 1 base, J lost 0 bases, and 11 bases lay in between.

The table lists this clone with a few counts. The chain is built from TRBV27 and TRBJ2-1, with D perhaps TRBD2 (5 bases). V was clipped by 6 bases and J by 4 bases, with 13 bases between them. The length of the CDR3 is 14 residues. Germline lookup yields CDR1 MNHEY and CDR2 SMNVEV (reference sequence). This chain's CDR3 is CASRLRLRYNEQFF. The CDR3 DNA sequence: TGTGCCAGCAGATTGAGACTACGATACAATGAGCAGTTCTTC.